Below, 14 T cell receptor beta chains from the same sample are listed, as sequenced in a study of beta chain features in type 1 diabetes. Since all of the isolated RNA was reverse transcribed, expressed TCRB transcripts were what got sequenced. Measured with immunoSEQ multiplex PCR; TCRdb has only the in-frame clones, and not every one. This sample carries under 300,000 clones, less than 35% of them seen once, and the ten largest clones take approximately 4%. Material for sequencing was central memory CD4+ T cells from blood. The receptors originated from a man aged 30 to 39 in good health.

The chain couples TRBV2 to TRBJ2-6; 10 nucleotides agree with TRBD1. The germline V gene encodes CDR1 SNHLY and CDR2 FYNNEI. CDR3 length: 15 amino acids. After removal of 9 bases from V and 0 bases from J, the junction contained 2 bases not matched to a gene. This chain's CDR3 is CASRQGASGANVLTF. CDR3 bases: TGTGCCAGTCGACAGGGGGCCTCTGGGGCCAACGTCCTGACTTTC.

V and J are TRBV5-4 and TRBJ2-3; TRBD2 matches at 11 bases. V lost 2 bases, J lost 4 bases, and 6 bases stayed unmatched. This CDR3 region has 16 residues. Germline loops: CDR1 SGHNT, CDR2 YYREEE (reference sequence). CDR3 loop: CASSLRTSGGSDTQYF. DNA of the CDR3: TGTGCCAGCAGCTTAAGAACTAGCGGGGGCTCAGATACGCAGTATTTT.

This clone was observed a handful of times. CDR3 in amino acids: CASSPKPRGDTDTQYF. The CDR3 DNA is TGTGCCAGCTCACCAAAGCCGCGGGGAGACACAGATACGCAGTATTTT. The chain carries TRBV18 and TRBJ2-3; D perhaps matches TRBD2 (6 bases). The CDR3 contains 16 residues. V was shortened by 2 bases and J by 2 bases, with 14 bases between the two germline ends. Germline CDR1 reads KGHSH; CDR2 reads LQKENI.

The V call is TRBV7-9, the J call TRBJ1-2; 7 bases line up with TRBD1. CDR1 and CDR2 from the germline V gene are SEHNR and FQNEAQ (reference sequence). This CDR3 contains 15 residues. J gave up 4 bases and V 5 bases, and 10 bases lay outside the gene matches. The CDR3 DNA is TGTGCCAGCAGCCGCTCGGGACAGCAGATCTATGGCTACACCTTC. It is translated as CASSRSGQQIYGYTF. The full variable domain, with the rest looked up from reference TRBV7-9 and TRBJ1-2, is DTGVSQNPRHKITKRGQNVTFRCDPISEHNRLYWYRQTLGQGPEFLTYFQNEAQLEKSRLLSDRFSAERPKGSFSTLEIQRTEQGDSAMYLCASSRSGQQIYGYTFGSGTRLTVV.

The gene calls are TRBV29-1 and TRBJ2-7; 10 bases are shared with TRBD2. Germline CDR1 SQVTM, CDR2 ANQGSEA. Germline trimming cut 2 bases from V and 6 bases from J; bases unmatched to any gene: 10. The CDR3 loop spans 15 amino acids. The CDR3 is CSVERATSGPSEQYF. CDR3 coding DNA: TGCAGCGTTGAAAGGGCGACTAGCGGGCCTTCCGAGCAGTACTTC.

This clone appeared a single time. The chain recombines TRBV30 with TRBJ1-3; 7 bases map to TRBD1. Germline trimming cut 3 bases from V and 3 bases from J; bases unmatched to any gene: 14. This CDR3 is built from 17 residues. The V gene's germline CDR1 is GTSNPN and CDR2 SVGIG (reference sequence). CDR3 residues: CAWSTDRVSVGGNTIYF. Here the CDR3 DNA reads TGTGCCTGGAGCACCGACAGGGTATCAGTAGGTGGAAACACCATATATTTT.

This clone was observed a few times. The chain has TRBV11-3 and TRBJ2-3; no clear D. Germline-derived CDR1 and CDR2 are SGHNT and YENEEA. This CDR3 region has 14 residues. With 2 bases removed from V and 2 bases from J, the gap between germline ends came to 8 bases. The CDR3 reads CASSLYGNTDTQYF. CDR3 sequence (DNA): TGTGCCAGCAGCTTATATGGGAACACAGATACGCAGTATTTT.

The chain combines TRBV6-5 with TRBJ2-3, with D possibly being TRBD1 or TRBD2 (5 bases each). Trimming left V 5 bases short and J 6 bases short, with 12 bases between. Germline assignment: CDR1 MNHEY and CDR2 SVGAGI. The CDR3 contains 13 residues. CDR3 DNA: TGTGCCAGCAGTCGGGACGGCGCGGATACGCAGTATTTT. Amino acids: CASSRDGADTQYF.

On this clone: Other nucleotide sequences in the sample specify the same CDR3. The gene calls are TRBV18 and TRBJ1-2; 7 bases line up with TRBD1. The germline V gene has CDR1 KGHSH and CDR2 LQKENI. The ends lost 3 bases at V and 4 bases at J; junction bases unmatched: 2. The CDR3 totals 13 residues. The CDR3 nucleotides read TGTGCCAGCTCACCCGGGACAGTCTATGGCTACACCTTC. Amino acids: CASSPGTVYGYTF.

Turning to this clone: This clone may be a read error of a much larger clone one base away. The same CDR3 arises from other DNA sequences in this sample as well. This chain uses TRBV5-1 with TRBJ2-3; D is uncertain. The V end lost 1 base, the J end lost 3 bases, and 0 bases lay between the germline ends. Germline V gene sequence: CDR1 SGHRS, CDR2 YFSETQ. There are 11 residues in the CDR3. The CDR3 DNA reads TGCGCCAGCAGCTTGACAGATACGCAGTATTTT. Translating gives CASSLTDTQYF.

This clone was counted a few times. J is TRBJ2-6 and V is TRBV30; D unclear. Germline loops: CDR1 GTSNPN, CDR2 SVGIG (reference sequence). The CDR3 runs 16 residues. The ends were cut back, 1 base at V and 1 base at J, with 11 bases in the middle. In DNA, the CDR3 is TGTGCCTGGAGTGCCCGACTCCTTTCTGGGGCCAACGTCCTGACTTTC. Its translation is CAWSARLLSGANVLTF.

This clone came up a few times. The same CDR3 is also encoded by other DNA sequences in this sample. The chain couples TRBV4-3 to TRBJ2-3, with D possibly being TRBD2 (6 bases). V lost 0 bases to trimming and J lost 4 bases, with 11 bases between them. The V gene's germline CDR1 is LGHNA and CDR2 YSLEER. The CDR3 consists of 15 residues. CDR3 amino acids: CASSQDWGGADTQYF. Written as DNA, the CDR3 is TGCGCCAGCAGCCAAGACTGGGGCGGGGCAGATACGCAGTATTTT.

The CDR3 DNA reads TGTGCTCGCAGGGGGCCACAGGGTGGAAACACCATATATTTT. This sequence encodes CARRGPQGGNTIYF. The V and J genes are TRBV30 and TRBJ1-3, with TRBD1 matching over 8 bases. Germline V gene sequence: CDR1 GTSNPN, CDR2 SVGIG (reference sequence). This CDR3 comprises 14 residues. Looking up the rest from reference TRBV30 and TRBJ1-3 gives the full variable domain: SQTIHQWPATLVQPVGSPLSLECTVEGTSNPNLYWYRQAAGRGLQLLFYSVGIGQISSEVPQNLSASRPQDRQFILSSKKLLLSDSGFYLCARRGPQGGNTIYFGEGSWLTVV.

Details on this clone: Other nucleotide sequences from this sample produce the same CDR3. This chain connects TRBV20-1 to TRBJ2-5, with D unresolved. The CDR3 contains 10 residues. V was shortened by 6 bases and J by 5 bases, with 7 bases between the two germline ends. Germline assignment: CDR1 DFQATT and CDR2 SNEGSKA (reference sequence). CDR3 sequence reads: CSAKRETQYF. CDR3 in DNA: TGCAGTGCCAAAAGGGAGACCCAGTACTTC.